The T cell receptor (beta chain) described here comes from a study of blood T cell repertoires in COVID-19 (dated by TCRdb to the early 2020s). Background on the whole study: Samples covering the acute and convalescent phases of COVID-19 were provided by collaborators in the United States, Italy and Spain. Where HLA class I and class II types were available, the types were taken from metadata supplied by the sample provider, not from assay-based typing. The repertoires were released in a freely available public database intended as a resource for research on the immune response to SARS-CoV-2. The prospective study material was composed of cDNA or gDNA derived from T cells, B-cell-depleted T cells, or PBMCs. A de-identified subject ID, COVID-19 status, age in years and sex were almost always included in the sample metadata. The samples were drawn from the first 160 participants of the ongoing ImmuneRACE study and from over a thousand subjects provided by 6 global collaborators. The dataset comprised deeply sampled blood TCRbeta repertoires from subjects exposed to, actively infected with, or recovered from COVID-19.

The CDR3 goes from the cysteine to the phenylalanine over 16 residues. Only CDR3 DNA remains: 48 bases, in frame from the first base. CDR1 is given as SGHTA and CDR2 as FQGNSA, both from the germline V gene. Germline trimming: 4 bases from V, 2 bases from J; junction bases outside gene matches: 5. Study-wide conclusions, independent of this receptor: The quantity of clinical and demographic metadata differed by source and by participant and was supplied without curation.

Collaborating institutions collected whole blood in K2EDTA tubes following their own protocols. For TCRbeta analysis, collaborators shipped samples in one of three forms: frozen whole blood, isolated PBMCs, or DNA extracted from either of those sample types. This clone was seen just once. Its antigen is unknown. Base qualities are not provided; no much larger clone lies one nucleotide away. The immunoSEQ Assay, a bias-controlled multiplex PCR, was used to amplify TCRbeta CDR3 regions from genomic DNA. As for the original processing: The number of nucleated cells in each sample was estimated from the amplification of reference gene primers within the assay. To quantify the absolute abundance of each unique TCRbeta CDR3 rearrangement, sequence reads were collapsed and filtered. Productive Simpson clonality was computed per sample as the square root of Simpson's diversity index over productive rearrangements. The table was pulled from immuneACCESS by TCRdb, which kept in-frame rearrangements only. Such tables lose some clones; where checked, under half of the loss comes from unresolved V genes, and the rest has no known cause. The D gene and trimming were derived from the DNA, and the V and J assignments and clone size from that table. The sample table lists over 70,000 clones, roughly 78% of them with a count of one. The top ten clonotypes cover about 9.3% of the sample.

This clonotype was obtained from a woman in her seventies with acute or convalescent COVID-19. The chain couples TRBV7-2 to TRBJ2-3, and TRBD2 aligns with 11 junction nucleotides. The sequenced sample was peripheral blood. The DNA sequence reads TGTGCCAGCAGCTCGGTAGCGGGAGGGACCACAGATACGCAGTATTTT. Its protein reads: CASSSVAGGTTDTQYF.